The 8 T cell receptor beta chains presented below share a single source sample, sequenced in a study of early T cells in non-severe SARS-CoV-2 infection. TCRdb independently ran MiXCR on the 5' RACE reads; one entry per CDR3 protein. The repertoire holds about 80,000 distinct CDR3 sequences, with approximately 15% as singletons. The sequenced sample consisted of whole blood. The receptors shown here come from an adult who was a healthcare worker with PCR-confirmed SARS-CoV-2 infection or an uninfected control (not recorded which).

This clonotype was picked up a small number of times. The CDR3 here is CASSSQGLGEKLFF. The CDR3 region has the DNA TGTGCCAGCAGCTCGCAGGGACTCGGAGAAAAACTGTTTTTT. V is TRBV11-2 and J is TRBJ1-4, with TRBD1 as a possible D gene (5 bases). CDR1 is SGHAT, CDR2 FQNNGV, per germline. The length of the CDR3 is 14 residues. V was clipped by 4 bases and J by 8 bases, with 14 bases between them.

This chain joins TRBV10-2 and TRBJ2-3; D is uncertain. This CDR3 contains 12 residues. The V and J ends lost 3 bases and 3 bases respectively, with 4 bases between them. In germline, CDR1 is WSHSY, CDR2 SAAADI. CDR3 sequence: CASSDKTDTQYF. As DNA, the CDR3 is TGCGCCAGCAGTGACAAGACAGATACGCAGTATTTT.

The sample holds a few counts of this clonotype. The chain recombines TRBV30 with TRBJ1-5, with D hard to call. The germline V gene encodes CDR1 GTSNPN and CDR2 SVGIG (reference sequence). V lost 0 bases and J lost 1, with 7 bases in between. This CDR3 is built from 14 residues. The CDR3 DNA reads TGTGCCTGGAGTGTGGGTAGAAGCAATCAGCCCCAGCATTTT. As protein: CAWSVGRSNQPQHF.

This clonotype showed up just a few times. J is TRBJ2-7 and V is TRBV28; TRBD1 is a possible D gene (5 bases). CDR3 length: 14 residues. CDR1 and CDR2 from the germline V gene are MDHEN and SYDVKM. Trimming took 3 bases from V and 4 from J, leaving 13 bases between them. Here the CDR3 DNA reads TGTGCCAGCAGTTTTTTGGGGCAAGCTTACGAGCAGTACTTC. It encodes CASSFLGQAYEQYF.

This clonotype was counted between two and nine times. The chain employs TRBV19 and TRBJ2-7; 9 bases map to TRBD1. Germline trimming cut 6 bases from V and 3 bases from J; bases unmatched to any gene: 12. The CDR3 is made up of 16 amino acids. In germline, CDR1 is LNHDA, CDR2 SQIVND (reference sequence). CDR3 in DNA: TGTGCCAGTAGCAATCCTAGACAGGGGGGACGCTACGAGCAGTACTTC. It translates to CASSNPRQGGRYEQYF.

This clonotype has more than one count but fewer than ten. The chain joins TRBV11-1 to TRBJ1-1; tentatively, D is TRBD1 (5 bases). Germline V CDR1 and CDR2: SGHAT, FQDESV (reference sequence). The CDR3 covers 14 residues. Trimming shortened V by 4 bases and J by 6 bases, and 15 bases separated the two germline ends. The CDR3 coding sequence is TGTGCCAGCAGCTCAGCAGGGAATGGAGCTGAAGCTTTCTTT. Its translation is CASSSAGNGAEAFF.

This clonotype counts as medium-sized. This chain uses TRBV4-2 with TRBJ1-1; 8 bases map to TRBD1. The germline V gene encodes CDR1 LGHNA and CDR2 YNFKEQ. The CDR3 contains 15 residues. With 4 bases clipped from V and 0 bases from J, the junction kept 4 bases outside the gene matches. The CDR3 DNA sequence: TGTGCCAGCAGCCCCAGACAGGGGTTGAACACTGAAGCTTTCTTT. Amino acid sequence: CASSPRQGLNTEAFF.

The genes are TRBV29-1 and TRBJ1-1; D is unclear. The germline V and J ends were trimmed by 6 bases and 10 bases, with 9 bases remaining between them. Per the germline V gene, CDR1 is SQVTM and CDR2 is ANQGSEA. This CDR3 contains 9 residues. The DNA of the CDR3 is TGCAGCGTGGATGAGGGAGCTTTCTTT. Translated, it gives CSVDEGAFF. Based on the CDR3 plus reference TRBV29-1 and TRBJ1-1, the full variable domain is SAVISQKPSRDICQRGTSLTIQCQVDSQVTMMFWYRQQPGQSLTLIATANQGSEATYESGFVIDKFPISRPNLTFSTLTVSNMSPEDSSIYLCSVDEGAFFGQGTRLTVV.